This record looks at one T cell receptor beta chain sequence and its context. Its antigen is not identified. The V gene's germline CDR1 is LGHNA and CDR2 YSLEER. Trimming shortened V by 0 bases and J by 3 bases, and 18 bases separated the two germline ends. This CDR3 contains 17 residues. RNA transcripts provided the source from which TCR beta CDR3 regions were amplified. A set of HTBI primers served as the primers for a first-round RT-PCR of the TCR CDR3. TCRdb redid the calling of the multiplex PCR reads with MiXCR, one entry per CDR3 protein. The table has approximately 640,000 distinct CDR3 sequences, roughly 17% seen once; the top ten hold roughly 15%. Absence of ophthalmopathy progression within 18 months defined stable Graves' hyperthyroidism. The study enrolled patients aged 18 to 65 with newly diagnosed hyperthyroidism of under 2 months' duration. This entry belongs to a study of T cells in Graves' hyperthyroidism and ophthalmopathy.

Overall study findings and caveats: Most thyroid clonotypes expanded above 0.001 were also detected in blood.

The genes are TRBV4-3 and TRBJ2-7, with D uncertain. The sample taken for sequencing was blood. The TCR originated in a man aged 50 or older with Graves' hyperthyroidism. The CDR3 protein is CASSQDRYSRTNYEQYF. For the CDR3, the DNA is TGCGCCAGCAGCCAAGATAGGTACAGCAGAACCAACTACGAGCAGTACTTC.